Following are 23 T cell receptor beta chains from one sample sequenced in a study of blood T cell repertoires in COVID-19. Assay: immunoSEQ multiplex PCR; the TCRdb copy retains only in-frame clones and omits some. This table holds some 210,000 clones, 92% found once. Material: peripheral blood. The receptors here all came from a man aged 30-40 years with acute or convalescent COVID-19.

V usage is TRBV28 and J usage is TRBJ2-3; 9 nucleotides match TRBD1. This CDR3 contains 15 residues. CDR1 is MDHEN, CDR2 SYDVKM, per germline. With V trimmed by 8 bases and J by 0 bases, 6 bases remained unmatched. CDR3: CASSRGTGSTDTQYF. CDR3 DNA sequence: TGTGCCAGCTCAAGAGGGACAGGGAGCACAGATACGCAGTATTTT.

The chain carries TRBV27 and TRBJ2-1, with 11 nucleotides matching TRBD2. The CDR3 is made up of 15 amino acids. V gave up 4 bases and J gave up 5 bases; unmatched junction bases: 4. From germline, CDR1 is MNHEY and CDR2 SMNVEV (reference sequence). CDR3 amino acids: CASSSLAGGHNEQFF. CDR3 DNA: TGTGCCAGCAGTTCTCTAGCGGGGGGCCACAATGAGCAGTTCTTC.

The genes are TRBV18 and TRBJ2-5; a possible D gene is TRBD1 (6 bases). The length of the CDR3 is 14 residues. V was cut by 3 bases and J by 14 bases, with 22 bases left in between. Germline V gene data show CDR1 as KGHSH and CDR2 as LQKENI. CDR3 bases: TGTGCCAGCTCACCCCGAGAGCGGACAGATCGGGTCTACTTC. Translated, it gives CASSPRERTDRVYF.

As DNA, the CDR3 is TGTGCCAGCAGTTTATCAAGGGGTGTCCAGGACGAGCAGTACTTC. Its protein is CASSLSRGVQDEQYF. This chain uses TRBV28 with TRBJ2-7, with D possibly TRBD1 on 5 matching bases. CDR3 size: 15 residues. V was shortened by 1 base and J by 5 bases, with 15 bases between the two germline ends. Germline lookup yields CDR1 MDHEN and CDR2 SYDVKM. The full variable domain, its missing parts supplied by reference TRBV28 and TRBJ2-7, is DVKVTQSSRYLVKRTGEKVFLECVQDMDHENMFWYRQDPGLGLRLIYFSYDVKMKEKGDIPEGYSVSREKKERFSLILESASTNQTSMYLCASSLSRGVQDEQYFGPGTRLTVT.

CDR3 DNA sequence: TGTGCCAGCAGCGCGAGGGTAAACGCGAACACCGGGGAGCTGTTTTTT. It encodes CASSARVNANTGELFF. V gene TRBV5-4 combines with J gene TRBJ2-2; tentative D call: TRBD2 (5 bases). The CDR3 contains 16 residues. V was clipped by 4 bases and J by 0 bases, with 13 bases between them. The germline V gene encodes CDR1 SGHNT and CDR2 YYREEE (reference sequence).

This clone was observed a single time. The chain carries TRBV18 and TRBJ2-3, with D maybe TRBD2 (5 bases). The germline V gene encodes CDR1 KGHSH and CDR2 LQKENI. V was clipped by 2 bases and J by 15 bases, with 15 bases between them. The CDR3 is 12 residues long. Here the CDR3 DNA reads TGTGCCAGCTCACCAAGCGAACCGGGGAGTTATTTT. Translation gives CASSPSEPGSYF.

The chain uses TRBV5-5 and TRBJ1-5; D may be TRBD1 (5 bases). CDR3 length: 15 amino acids. V dropped 1 base and J dropped 4 bases, with 12 bases sitting between them. Germline CDR1 SGHKS, CDR2 YYEKEE (reference sequence). CDR3 sequence reads: CASSLFRGENQPQHF. In DNA form, the CDR3 reads TGTGCCAGCAGCTTGTTCCGGGGGGAAAATCAGCCCCAGCATTTT.

This chain connects TRBV27 to TRBJ2-5, with D possibly matching TRBD1 (5 bases). Germline V lookup: CDR1 MNHEY, CDR2 SMNVEV (reference sequence). V was cut by 2 bases and J by 5 bases, with 18 bases left in between. CDR3 length equals 16 residues. In DNA form, the CDR3 reads TGTGCCAGCAGTTTAATGGGGCAGGTGAAAGGCGAGACCCAGTACTTC. Translation gives CASSLMGQVKGETQYF.

This rearrangement joins TRBV28 to TRBJ1-1; D gene uncertain. The CDR3 extends over 14 amino acids. Trimming removed 5 bases at V and 1 base at J, with 11 bases between. The V gene's germline CDR1 is MDHEN and CDR2 SYDVKM. CDR3 coding DNA: TGTGCCAGCAGTCCCCCGCGGGAGAACACTGAAGCTTTCTTT. Amino acids: CASSPPRENTEAFF.

The chain carries TRBV10-2 and TRBJ2-7, with 7 nucleotides matching TRBD2. Germline CDR1 is WSHSY and CDR2 is SAAADI. CDR3 length equals 14 residues. J gave up 0 bases and V 10 bases, and 9 bases lay outside the gene matches. CDR3 bases: TGCGCCACAAATGACGGGAGGAGCTCCTACGAGCAGTACTTC. As protein: CATNDGRSSYEQYF.

The J gene is TRBJ2-2, the V gene TRBV7-6; the match to TRBD2 covers 8 bases. The CDR3 has 17 residues. V lost 4 bases, J lost 6 bases, and 13 bases stayed unmatched. Germline CDR1 reads SGHVS; CDR2 reads FNYEAQ. Here the CDR3 reads CASSSSRGGAVAGELFF. CDR3 DNA sequence: TGTGCCAGCAGCTCCTCCCGGGGGGGGGCGGTCGCCGGGGAGCTGTTTTTT. The full variable domain, rest sourced from reference TRBV7-6 and TRBJ2-2, is GAGVSQSPRYKVTKRGQDVALRCDPISGHVSLYWYRQALGQGPEFLTYFNYEAQQDKSGLPNDRFSAERPEGSISTLTIQRTEQRDSAMYRCASSSSRGGAVAGELFFGEGSRLTVL.

DNA for the CDR3: TGCGCCAGCAGCTACGGCGGGAGTCCCTACAATGAGCAGTTCTTC. This sequence encodes CASSYGGSPYNEQFF. The chain couples TRBV5-1 to TRBJ2-1, with 7 bases matching TRBD2. The length of the CDR3 is 15 residues. Trimming removed 3 bases from V and 2 bases from J; junction bases left unmatched: 5. Germline values: CDR1 SGHRS, CDR2 YFSETQ.

The V call is TRBV3-1 (or the pseudogene TRBV3-2), the J call TRBJ2-7, with D perhaps TRBD2 (5 bases). V gave up 0 bases and J gave up 2 bases, with 11 bases separating them. In germline, CDR1 is LGHDT, CDR2 YNNKEL (reference sequence). The CDR3 length is 15 residues. CDR3 in amino acids: CASSQDTYGAYEQYF. CDR3 nucleotide sequence: TGTGCCAGCAGCCAAGATACGTACGGGGCCTACGAGCAGTACTTC.

Only a few counts were recorded for this clone. The chain combines TRBV7-9 with TRBJ2-7; 8 bases are shared with TRBD2. Trimming cost V 3 bases and J 0 bases; bases outside gene matches: 4. The CDR3 is 15 amino acids. Germline V lookup: CDR1 SEHNR, CDR2 FQNEAQ (reference sequence). The CDR3 spells CASSLTSGSSYEQYF. Here the CDR3 DNA reads TGTGCCAGCAGCTTGACAAGCGGGAGCTCCTACGAGCAGTACTTC.

This clone was counted a single time. CDR3 coding DNA: TGTGCCTGGAGCCTGGGGGGGGTGGCCAAAAACATTCAGTACTTC. It translates to CAWSLGGVAKNIQYF. The V gene is TRBV30, the J gene TRBJ2-4, with 7 bases that match TRBD2. This CDR3 is 15 amino acids long. Germline CDR1 is GTSNPN and CDR2 is SVGIG (reference sequence). Trimming at V came to 3 bases and at J to 1 base, leaving 6 bases not matched to a gene.

The chain joins TRBV9 to TRBJ2-7, with TRBD1 matching 8 bases. This CDR3 spans 13 amino acids. Unmatched junction bases numbered 7, after V lost 4 bases and J lost 7 bases. Germline V gene sequence: CDR1 SGDLS, CDR2 YYNGEE. DNA of the CDR3: TGTGCCAGCAGCCCACAGGACAGGGTTGAGCAGTACTTC. It codes for CASSPQDRVEQYF.

The chain uses TRBV30 and TRBJ1-4; D not resolved. Trimming took 2 bases from V and 4 from J, leaving 5 bases between them. Germline CDR1 reads GTSNPN; CDR2 reads SVGIG (reference sequence). The CDR3 sequence is 12 residues long. CDR3: CAWSRHNEKLFF. In nucleotides, the CDR3 is TGTGCCTGGAGTCGACATAATGAAAAACTGTTTTTT.

This chain connects TRBV19 to TRBJ2-2; D is perhaps TRBD1 (6 bases). Per germline, CDR1 LNHDA and CDR2 SQIVND (reference sequence). V dropped 6 bases and J dropped 1 base, with 15 bases sitting between them. This CDR3 comprises 16 residues. The CDR3 sequence is CASRQGPYKNTGELFF. CDR3 sequence (DNA): TGTGCCAGTAGACAGGGACCTTACAAGAACACCGGGGAGCTGTTTTTT.

This chain connects TRBV4-2 to TRBJ1-3; the D gene is possibly TRBD1 (5 bases). This CDR3 is built from 16 residues. Trimming cost V 0 bases and J 0 bases, with 9 bases left between them. Germline-derived CDR1 and CDR2 are LGHNA and YNFKEQ. CDR3 nucleotide sequence: TGTGCCAGCAGCCAAGACTACAGGAACTCTGGAAACACCATATATTTT. Residues: CASSQDYRNSGNTIYF.

V gene TRBV6-5 combines with J gene TRBJ1-4, with 7 nucleotides matching TRBD1. Losses at the gene ends were 8 bases for V and 8 bases for J; bases not matched to a gene: 5. CDR1 is MNHEY, CDR2 SVGAGI, per germline. CDR3 size: 12 residues. CDR3 loop: CASGRQGEKLFF. CDR3 DNA: TGTGCCAGCGGGAGACAGGGAGAAAAACTGTTTTTT.

The chain links TRBV6-5 to TRBJ2-7; maybe TRBD2 (6 bases). Germline CDR1 and CDR2: MNHEY and SVGAGI. This CDR3 comprises 11 residues. The V end was cut by 6 bases, the J end by 7 bases, with 10 bases between. The CDR3 region has the DNA TGTGCCAGCAGCACCGGAGGGGAGCAGTACTTC. Translation: CASSTGGEQYF.

The V gene is TRBV7-3, the J gene TRBJ2-1; tentatively, D is TRBD2 (5 bases). The CDR3 totals 16 residues. The germline gives CDR1 SGHTA, CDR2 FQGTGA. V lost 0 bases and J lost 6, with 15 bases in between. DNA of the CDR3: TGTGCCAGCAGCTTAACCTCACTAGGTCGTGCCAATGAGCAGTTCTTC. This sequence encodes CASSLTSLGRANEQFF. Using reference TRBV7-3 and TRBJ2-1 for the parts outside the CDR3, the full variable domain is GAGVSQTPSNKVTEKGKYVELRCDPISGHTALYWYRQSLGQGPEFLIYFQGTGAADDSGLPNDRFFAVRPEGSVSTLKIQRTERGDSAVYLCASSLTSLGRANEQFFGPGTRLTVL.

This chain uses TRBV24-1 with TRBJ1-4; D remains ambiguous. Germline V gene sequence: CDR1 KGHDR, CDR2 SFDVKD. Trimming shortened V by 5 bases and J by 0 bases, and 12 bases separated the two germline ends. The length of the CDR3 is 16 residues. CDR3 coding DNA: TGTGCCACCAGTGCACAGACCCCCACAACTAATGAAAAACTGTTTTTT. Its protein product is CATSAQTPTTNEKLFF.